A single sample is the source of the 23 T cell receptor delta chains below, sequenced in a study of DNA immune sequencing with unique molecular identifiers. All 8 TRDV and 4 TRDJ genes were targeted in 32-plex amplification of genomic DNA. In around 3 barcoding PCR cycles, molecules received a 12-nucleotide UMI, then adapter PCR followed. TCRdb re-called clones from the multiplex PCR reads via CATT. The sample carries fewer than 2,000 delta-chain clones, 6.2% recorded once. What was sequenced was gamma-delta T cells from buffy coat blood. All receptors come from a human donor in good health.

About this clone itself: This probably arose from a read error, given a far larger clone one base away. Distinct nucleotide sequences in the sample also encode this CDR3. The chain recombines TRDV1 with TRDJ1, with 8 bases that match TRDD2. The J gene, absent from TCRdb, was called here by matching the DNA to germline. From germline, CDR1 is TSWWSYY and CDR2 QGS. This CDR3 spans 30 amino acids. V lost 1 base to trimming and J lost 0 bases; unmatched junction nucleotides: 46. CDR3 region: CALGEQGPSPSYPWKGYWGFTPTYTDKLIF. Written as DNA, the CDR3 is TGTGCTCTTGGGGAACAAGGGCCCTCGCCTTCCTATCCGTGGAAGGGCTATTGGGGTTTCACGCCCACATACACCGATAAACTCATCTTT.

By sample share, this clone is medium-sized. Additional DNA sequences in this sample encode the identical CDR3. The gene calls are TRDV2 and TRDJ1; 10 positions match TRDD3. The germline CDR1 and CDR2 sequences are GEAIGNYY and EKD. The CDR3 spans 17 residues. The V gene end was trimmed by 0 bases and the J gene end by 0 bases; junction bases not matched to a gene: 6. The CDR3 DNA reads as TGTGCCTGTGACACCCTGGGGGATAGCCCTTACACCGATAAACTCATCTTT. As protein: CACDTLGDSPYTDKLIF.

As regards this clone: Given a far larger clone just one base away, this is likely a sequencing read error. The sample contains more than one DNA sequence encoding this CDR3. The rearrangement links TRDV2 to TRDJ3; 13 bases match TRDD3. From germline, CDR1 is GEAIGNYY and CDR2 EKD. The CDR3 runs 20 residues. J was trimmed by 2 bases and V by 1 base; bases with no gene match: 7. As DNA, the CDR3 is TGTGCCTGTGACACTGTACTGGGGGATACGCAAACCTGGGACACCCGACAGATGTTTTTC. Protein: CACDTVLGDTQTWDTRQMFF.

A remark on this clone: The TCRdb protein comes from a much larger clone and disagrees with this DNA's translation at residue 23, likely due to a read error; the protein given here is derived from the DNA. The chain joins TRDV1 to TRDJ1; 13 positions agree with TRDD3. The J gene was not available in TCRdb and was assigned here by matching the DNA to germline segments. Germline CDR1 reads TSWWSYY; CDR2 reads QGS. The CDR3 is 26 amino acids. This CDR3 is CALGESAPYHPPHWGIRGIPLDILIF. The DNA of the CDR3 is TGTGCTCTTGGGGAATCGGCCCCCTACCACCCCCCTCACTGGGGGATACGCGGCATACCTCTCGATATACTCATCTTT.

The table lists this clone with a few counts. The translation of this DNA and the TCRdb protein of a much larger clone differ at residue 12, probably owing to a read error; the protein shown here is translated from the DNA. The chain is built from TRDV2 and TRDJ3, with 13 bases that match TRDD3. This CDR3 region has 21 residues. Per the germline V gene, CDR1 is GEAIGNYY and CDR2 is EKD. J gave up 0 bases and V 2 bases, and 9 bases lay outside the gene matches. CDR3 protein: CACDSVLGDTSSSWDTRQMFF. The CDR3 bases are TGTGCCTGTGACAGCGTACTGGGGGATACGTCCAGCTCCTGGGACACCCGACAGATGTTTTTC.

With regard to this clone: TCRdb records a much larger clone's protein for this DNA, with a difference at residue 5 that likely arises from a read error; the protein given is the translation of the DNA. The chain is built from TRDV1 and TRDJ1, with 8 bases lining up with TRDD2. No J gene was available from TCRdb, and it was assigned here by a germline match of the DNA. There are 30 residues in the CDR3. CDR1 and CDR2 (germline): TSWWSYY, QGS. The V and J ends lost 3 bases and 0 bases, in that order; junction bases with no gene match: 48. CDR3 DNA: TGTGCTCTTGGGGATCAAGGGCCCTCGCCTTCCTATCCGTGGAAGGGCTATTGGGGGTTCACGCCCACATACACCGATAAACTCATCTTT. It translates to CALGDQGPSPSYPWKGYWGFTPTYTDKLIF.

This clone was counted many times. The rearrangement joins TRDV1 to TRDJ1; either TRDD2 or TRDD3 may supply D (7 bases each). TCRdb carries no J gene annotation; the J gene was assigned here by matching the DNA with germline. The CDR3 contains 22 residues. Germline V lookup: CDR1 TSWWSYY, CDR2 QGS. The ends were cut back, 4 bases at V and 8 bases at J, with 41 bases in the middle. CDR3 in DNA: TGTGCTCTTGGGGGGCCGAATTCCTACAAAGACGGTACTGGGGACCCCCGGTCGAAACTCATCTTT. Amino acids: CALGGPNSYKDGTGDPRSKLIF.

By share of the sample, this clone is medium-sized. V usage is TRDV2 and J usage is TRDJ1; TRDD3 matches at 13 bases. CDR3 length: 18 amino acids. The V and J ends lost 0 bases and 4 bases, in that order; junction bases with no gene match: 10. The germline CDR1 and CDR2 sequences are GEAIGNYY and EKD. The CDR3 is CACDTLPVLGDTDDKLIF. The CDR3 DNA is TGTGCCTGTGACACCTTACCCGTACTGGGGGATACGGACGATAAACTCATCTTT.

This clone turned up a few times. TCRdb shows a much larger clone's protein in place of this DNA's translation, and the two differ at residue 7, likely through a read error; the protein shown is translated from the DNA. V and J are TRDV2 and TRDJ1; D is uncertain. The CDR3 length is 15 residues. Trimming stripped 3 bases from V and 2 bases from J, with 15 bases between. The germline gives CDR1 GEAIGNYY, CDR2 EKD. The CDR3 DNA follows: TGTGCCTGTGACCCGATGGAGCCGGGAACCGATAAACTCATCTTT. Translated: CACDPMEPGTDKLIF.

This clone ranks as large (0.1 to 1%). The sample carries other DNA sequences with the same CDR3. The chain links TRDV2 to TRDJ1, with a weak D call TRDD3 (6 bases). The CDR3 covers 15 residues. V dropped 0 bases and J dropped 0 bases, with 10 bases sitting between them. The germline V gene has CDR1 GEAIGNYY and CDR2 EKD. For the CDR3, the DNA is TGTGCCTGTGACACCGTTGGGGGGTACACCGATAAACTCATCTTT. Amino acid sequence: CACDTVGGYTDKLIF.

In its sample, this clone was seen a few times. The chain uses TRDV1 and TRDJ1; TRDD3 matches at 12 bases. The J gene comes from matching the DNA to germline here; TCRdb lacks it. J was trimmed by 2 bases and V by 3 bases; bases with no gene match: 13. The germline gives CDR1 TSWWSYY, CDR2 QGS. The CDR3 runs 19 residues. CDR3 loop: CALGELPYWGIPHTDKLIF. Written as DNA, the CDR3 is TGTGCTCTTGGGGAGCTTCCTTACTGGGGGATACCTCATACCGATAAACTCATCTTT.

In regard to this clone: The mismatch at residue 23 between this DNA's translation and the TCRdb protein of a much larger clone likely reflects a read error; the protein shown is translated from the DNA. V gene TRDV1 was called; the J gene was not; TRDD3, as called in the table, went unchecked against the DNA. The CDR3 extends over 24 amino acids. Germline assignment: CDR1 TSWWSYY and CDR2 QGS. The CDR3 reads CALGVSPLGPGDTSTPPYTDKLTF. In DNA, the CDR3 is TGTGCTCTTGGGGTGTCCCCCCTTGGCCCTGGGGATACGAGTACCCCTCCGTACACCGATAAACTCACCTTT.

For the J gene the call is TRDJ1; the V gene lacks a call; the table's D call of TRDD3 was not tested on the DNA. The CDR3 sequence is 18 residues long. The CDR3 coding sequence is TGTGCTCTTGGGAAGTCGGGACGCGCGGGTTTCCCCCCGACGAAACTCATCTTT. Translation: CALGKSGRAGFPPTKLIF.

This clone has more than one count but fewer than ten. Translating this DNA gives a protein that differs at residue 15 from the TCRdb one, which belongs to a much larger clone; a read error is likely, and the protein shown is this translation. The rearrangement joins TRDV1 to TRDJ1; TRDD3 aligns across 7 bases. TCRdb lists no J gene, so it was determined here by aligning the DNA to germline. The length of the CDR3 is 26 residues. CDR1 is TSWWSYY, CDR2 QGS, per germline. V shed 2 bases and J 4 bases; nucleotides not matched to a gene: 40. Here the CDR3 reads CALGESAPYHPPHWWIRGIPLDKLIF. DNA of the CDR3: TGTGCTCTTGGGGAATCGGCCCCCTACCACCCCCCTCACTGGTGGATACGCGGCATACCTCTCGATAAACTCATCTTT.

For this clone: A far larger clone is a single base away, which makes a read error likely. CDR3 sequence (DNA): TGTGCTCTTGGGGAACCTCAACGCTCGGGCCCCTCCTGGGGGATACTCCTCTTTTACACCGATAAACTCATCTTT. This codes for CALGEPQRSGPSWGILLFYTDKLIF. The chain joins TRDV1 to TRDJ1, with TRDD3 matching over 11 bases. TCRdb is silent on the J gene; assignment here came from matching the DNA to germline. The germline gives CDR1 TSWWSYY, CDR2 QGS. The V segment lost 1 base and the J segment 0 bases; nucleotides outside the gene matches: 28. The CDR3 loop spans 25 amino acids.

Comment on this clone: The mismatch at residue 21 between this DNA's translation and the TCRdb protein of a much larger clone likely reflects a read error; the protein shown is translated from the DNA. V and J are TRDV1 and TRDJ1; the match to TRDD2 covers 8 bases. No J gene is reported in TCRdb; it was inferred here by comparing the DNA with germline. V dropped 1 base and J dropped 0; count of bases not matched to a gene: 46. The CDR3 consists of 30 residues. Germline loops: CDR1 TSWWSYY, CDR2 QGS. CDR3 sequence: CALGEQGPSPSYPWKGYWGFMPTYTDKLIF. The CDR3 coding sequence is TGTGCTCTTGGGGAACAAGGGCCCTCGCCTTCCTATCCGTGGAAGGGCTATTGGGGGTTCATGCCCACATACACCGATAAACTCATCTTT.

The sample holds a few counts of this clone. A far larger clone is one base from this, pointing to a likely read error. The CDR3 region has the DNA TGTGCCTGTGACACCGCCTTTCCTACCAGGGGGATACAGGATGGCGATAAACTCACCTTT. Protein sequence: CACDTAFPTRGIQDGDKLTF. The chain combines TRDV2 with TRDJ1; TRDD3 agrees at 9 bases. From germline, CDR1 is GEAIGNYY and CDR2 EKD. This CDR3 contains 20 residues.

In its sample, this clone ranks as medium-sized. Different DNA sequences within this sample yield the same CDR3. The rearrangement uses TRDV2 and TRDJ1; unclear D gene. The V and J ends lost 0 bases and 0 bases respectively, with 13 bases between them. CDR3 length: 16 residues. In germline, CDR1 is GEAIGNYY, CDR2 EKD. CDR3 bases: TGTGCCTGTGACACCGTAGGAGTCATCCACACCGATAAACTCATCTTT. Translated: CACDTVGVIHTDKLIF.

With regard to this clone: With only one base between it and a far larger clone, this is likely a read error. Other nucleotide sequences in the sample specify the same CDR3. The rearrangement uses TRDV1 and TRDJ1; no clear D. CDR1 TSWWSYY and CDR2 QGS come from the germline V gene. The CDR3 consists of 11 residues. This CDR3 is CALYYTDKLIF. The CDR3 DNA is TGTGCACTTTATTACACCGATAAACTCATCTTT.

The J gene was reported as TRDJ1; the V gene went uncalled; TRDD3, the table's D call, lacks a check against the DNA. CDR3 length equals 18 residues. The CDR3 is CALGKLRGWGILSDKLIF. For the CDR3, the DNA is TGTGCTCTTGGGAAACTAAGGGGCTGGGGGATTCTTTCCGATAAACTCATCTTT.

In this sample, this clone is medium-sized. The CDR3: CACDTLELGDTVTTDKLIF. As DNA, the CDR3 is TGTGCCTGTGACACCTTAGAACTGGGGGATACGGTGACCACCGATAAACTCATCTTT. J is TRDJ1 and V is TRDV2; 13 bases match TRDD3. CDR1 is GEAIGNYY and CDR2 is EKD in the germline V gene. The CDR3 spans 19 residues. The V and J ends lost 0 bases and 1 base, in that order; junction bases with no gene match: 10.

The sample holds many counts of this clone. This DNA translates differently at residue 5 from the TCRdb protein, which is that of a much larger clone; a read error is likely, and the protein shown is the DNA's own translation. This chain joins TRDV1 and TRDJ1, with TRDD3 matching over 13 bases. TCRdb is silent on the J gene; assignment here came from matching the DNA to germline. V lost 4 bases to trimming and J lost 4 bases; unmatched junction nucleotides: 36. CDR1 and CDR2 from the germline V gene are TSWWSYY and QGS. There are 26 residues in the CDR3. The CDR3 sequence is CALGVSAPYHPPHWGIRGIPLDKLIF. The CDR3 DNA is TGTGCTCTTGGGGTATCGGCCCCCTACCACCCCCCTCACTGGGGGATACGCGGCATACCTCTCGATAAACTCATCTTT.

This clone appeared a few times. The mismatch at residue 8 between this DNA's translation and the TCRdb protein of a much larger clone likely reflects a read error; the protein shown is translated from the DNA. This chain uses TRDV2 with TRDJ1; perhaps TRDD3 as D (6 bases). The CDR3 is made up of 13 amino acids. Germline loops: CDR1 GEAIGNYY, CDR2 EKD. V lost 2 bases and J 4 bases, leaving 10 bases between the germline ends. Here the CDR3 DNA reads TGTGCCTGTGACAACCTGGGGAACGATAAACTCATCTTT. Amino acid sequence: CACDNLGNDKLIF.